This T cell receptor beta chain was identified during a study of cytomegalovirus exposure and HLA in healthy donors. Study information: Clustering assigned over 70% of the roughly 370 genotyped donors to the Caucasian-associated ancestry cluster.

60 Vbeta and 13 Jbeta primers were used in PCR. Using immunoSEQ multiplex PCR, the repertoire was profiled, and TCRdb retains in-frame clones only, with some absent. The repertoire holds 100,000 or so clones, with approximately 80% as singletons. V was shortened by 2 bases and J by 4 bases, with 5 bases between the two germline ends. CDR3 size: 13 residues. Germline V gene sequence: CDR1 MRHNA, CDR2 SNTAGT. The source material was PBMCs. J is TRBJ2-2 and V is TRBV6-4, with D maybe TRBD1 (5 bases). This sequence originates from a man younger than 40 in good health and CMV-seropositive. The CDR3 is CASSDQGTGELFF. DNA for the CDR3: TGTGCCAGCAGTGACCAGGGCACCGGGGAGCTGTTTTTT.